This is a list of T cell receptor beta chains from one sample in a study of T cell repertoires in cytomegalovirus infection. A single record per CDR3 protein comes from TCRdb applying MiXCR to the reads. This table has over 200,000 distinct CDR3 sequences, about 13% appearing once. The sequenced sample was PBMCs. These receptors all come from a human donor in good health (CMV status not recorded). Some clones in this sample may be carry-over from other donors' samples. CDR3s leave out the opening cysteine and the closing phenylalanine or tryptophan.

TRBV7-2	TRBJ2-1	ASSLVALYNEQF
TRBV6-2/TRBV6-3	TRBJ2-2	ASSPGGHTGELF
TRBV19	TRBJ1-5	ASSNQGGQPQH
TRBV7-2	TRBJ2-7	ASSTRGSALAGSRAHEQY
TRBV11-2	TRBJ2-2	ASSWGGGPNTGELF
TRBV20-1	TRBJ1-1	SAIDVGQVMTLGTEAF
TRBV6-2/TRBV6-3	TRBJ1-3	ASSYSATTSGNTIY
TRBV19	TRBJ2-3	ASSIEATIPDTQY
TRBV28	TRBJ1-4	ASSPFRQGRYSGDEKLF
TRBV10-3	TRBJ2-2	AITTTGPGELF
TRBV20-1	TRBJ2-7	SARDRSRSATEQY
TRBV19	TRBJ2-1	ASSIEGDEQF
TRBV5-1	TRBJ2-7	ASSPALGTHYEQY
TRBV28	TRBJ2-7	ASRTGTGNYEQY
TRBV5-1	TRBJ2-1	ASRLAGAHEQF
TRBV18	TRBJ2-1	ASSTRTGRSNEQF
TRBV6-1	TRBJ2-5	ASSEEASGGQETQY
TRBV10-3	TRBJ2-6	AISADKNGANVLT
TRBV7-2	TRBJ1-5	ASSRDRVDQPQH
TRBV29-1	TRBJ1-2	SGGGTGGNYGYT
TRBV11-2	TRBJ1-1	ASSLRGQPNTEAF
TRBV6-2/TRBV6-3	TRBJ2-7	ASRVIYEQY
TRBV4-2	TRBJ2-7	ASSQTFGGSEYEQY
TRBV5-6	TRBJ2-1	ASSLVLAGYNEQF
TRBV11-3	TRBJ2-7	ASSSGPEPSYEQY
TRBV7-6	TRBJ2-1	ASTITSGGGPYNEQF
TRBV6-1	TRBJ2-1	ASSGLAGGRNEQF
TRBV20-1	TRBJ2-7	SAIPENSYEQY
TRBV28	TRBJ2-3	ASIFGGGKDTQY
TRBV6-2/TRBV6-3	TRBJ2-2	ASKLRTPNTGELF
TRBV5-6	TRBJ2-4	ASSSGGQDIQY
TRBV27	TRBJ2-7	ASSSGQGWSYEQY
TRBV25-1	TRBJ2-3	ASSDGGAGESLVDTQY
TRBV19	TRBJ1-1	ASHGGTEAF
TRBV24-1	TRBJ2-5	ATSEPDRPTQY